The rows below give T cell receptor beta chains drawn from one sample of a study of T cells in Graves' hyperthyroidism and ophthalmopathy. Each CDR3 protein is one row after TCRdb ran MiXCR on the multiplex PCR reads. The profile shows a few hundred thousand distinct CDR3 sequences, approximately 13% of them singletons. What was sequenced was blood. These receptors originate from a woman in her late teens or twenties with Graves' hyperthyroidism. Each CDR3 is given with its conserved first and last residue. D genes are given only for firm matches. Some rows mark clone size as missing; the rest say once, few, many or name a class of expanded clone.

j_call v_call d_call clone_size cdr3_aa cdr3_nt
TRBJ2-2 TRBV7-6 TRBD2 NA CASRHTGTSGHTGELFF TGTGCCAGCAGGCATACCGGGACTAGCGGCCACACCGGGGAGCTGTTTTTT
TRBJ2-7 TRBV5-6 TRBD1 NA CASSGDRGPDEQYF TGTGCCAGCAGCGGTGACAGGGGACCCGACGAGCAGTACTTC
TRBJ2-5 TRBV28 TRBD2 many CASSHGLAAWETQYF TGTGCCAGCAGTCACGGACTAGCGGCCTGGGAGACCCAGTACTTC
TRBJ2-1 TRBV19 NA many CASSVTNEQFF TGTGCCAGTAGTGTGACAAATGAGCAGTTCTTC
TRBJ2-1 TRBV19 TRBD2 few CASSISGKYNEQFF TGTGCCAGTAGTATCAGCGGGAAGTACAATGAGCAGTTCTTC
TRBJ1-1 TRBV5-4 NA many CASSPRASNTEAFF TGTGCCAGCAGCCCTCGGGCGTCGAACACTGAAGCTTTCTTT
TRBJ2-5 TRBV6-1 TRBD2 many CASRVAGRAETQYF TGTGCCAGCAGGGTAGCGGGACGGGCAGAGACCCAGTACTTC
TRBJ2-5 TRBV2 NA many CASSYFEGSQETQYF TGTGCCAGCAGCTACTTCGAGGGGAGCCAAGAGACCCAGTACTTC
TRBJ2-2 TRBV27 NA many CASSLRGPTNTGELFF TGTGCCAGCAGTCTCAGGGGTCCCACGAACACCGGGGAGCTGTTTTTT
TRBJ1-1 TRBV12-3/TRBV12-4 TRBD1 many CASSRTGTEAFF TGTGCCAGCAGTAGGACAGGGACTGAAGCTTTCTTT
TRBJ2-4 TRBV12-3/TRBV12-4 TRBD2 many CASSLLLAGFKNIQYF TGTGCCAGCAGTTTATTACTAGCGGGATTTAAAAACATTCAGTACTTC
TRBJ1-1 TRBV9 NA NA CASSVVETEAFF TGTGCCAGCAGCGTAGTAGAGACTGAAGCTTTCTTT
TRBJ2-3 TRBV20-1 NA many CSAKGGGSTDTQYF TGCAGTGCTAAGGGGGGCGGGAGCACAGATACGCAGTATTTT
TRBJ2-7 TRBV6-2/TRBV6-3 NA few CASSGGEAAYEQYF TGTGCCAGCAGTGGAGGGGAGGCGGCCTACGAGCAGTACTTC
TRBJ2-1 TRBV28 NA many CASSSLAVREYNEQFF TGTGCCAGCAGTTCCTTAGCGGTAAGGGAGTACAATGAGCAGTTCTTC
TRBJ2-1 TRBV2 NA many CASSMDTYNEQFF TGTGCCAGCAGCATGGACACCTACAATGAGCAGTTCTTC
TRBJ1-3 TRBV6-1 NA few CASTVDSYSGNTIYF TGTGCCAGCACTGTGGACAGCTACTCTGGAAACACCATATATTTT
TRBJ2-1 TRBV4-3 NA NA CASSQGTGGGYNEQFF TGCGCCAGCAGCCAAGGTACAGGCGGAGGCTACAATGAGCAGTTCTTC
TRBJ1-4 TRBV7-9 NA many CASSFRGGPDANEKLFF TGTGCCAGCAGCTTTAGGGGCGGACCAGATGCTAATGAAAAACTGTTTTTT
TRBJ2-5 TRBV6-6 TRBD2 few CASSYDGTSGRETQYF TGTGCCAGCAGTTACGACGGGACTAGCGGGAGGGAGACCCAGTACTTC
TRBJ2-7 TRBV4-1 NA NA CASSREPGRSYEQYF TGCGCCAGCAGCCGAGAACCGGGACGTTCCTACGAGCAGTACTTC
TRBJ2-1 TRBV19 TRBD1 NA CASSIGTGGHEQFF TGTGCCAGTAGTATAGGGACAGGGGGTCATGAGCAGTTCTTC
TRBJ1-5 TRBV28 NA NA CASSSHGGVGQGSQPQHF TGTGCCAGCAGTTCCCACGGGGGGGTGGGCCAGGGAAGTCAGCCCCAGCATTTT
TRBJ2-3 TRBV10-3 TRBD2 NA CAISAGTRGSDTQYF TGTGCCATCAGCGCCGGGACTAGGGGTTCAGATACGCAGTATTTT
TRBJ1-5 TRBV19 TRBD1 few CASGTFRTGFSPQHF TGTGCCAGTGGAACATTCCGGACAGGGTTCTCCCCCCAGCATTTT
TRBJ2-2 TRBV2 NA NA CASSEIGTQNTGELFF TGTGCCAGCAGTGAAATCGGGACACAGAACACCGGGGAGCTGTTTTTT
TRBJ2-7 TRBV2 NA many CASSTDKYYEQYF TGTGCCAGCAGTACGGACAAGTACTACGAGCAGTACTTC
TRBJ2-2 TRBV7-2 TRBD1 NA CASSLSGTDTGELFF TGTGCCAGCAGCTTATCCGGGACAGATACCGGGGAGCTGTTTTTT
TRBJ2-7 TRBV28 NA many CASRPGHILDPYEQYF TGTGCCAGCAGACCGGGACATATATTAGACCCCTACGAGCAGTACTTC
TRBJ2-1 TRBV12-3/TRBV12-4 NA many CASSLVVAESSYNEQFF TGTGCCAGCAGTTTAGTGGTAGCGGAGAGCTCCTACAATGAGCAGTTCTTC
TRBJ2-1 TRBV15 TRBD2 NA CATSRDSGRAGNEQFF TGTGCCACCAGCAGAGACAGCGGGAGGGCCGGGAATGAGCAGTTCTTC
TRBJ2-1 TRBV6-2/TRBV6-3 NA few CASSFLPGRSNEQFF TGTGCCAGCAGTTTCCTCCCGGGGAGGTCCAATGAGCAGTTCTTC
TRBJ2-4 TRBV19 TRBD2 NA CASTGGSAKNIQYF TGTGCCAGCACGGGGGGGTCAGCCAAAAACATTCAGTACTTC
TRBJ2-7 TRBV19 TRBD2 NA CASSLSGTSGSSSYEQYF TGTGCCAGTAGCCTTTCGGGGACTAGCGGGAGTAGCTCCTACGAGCAGTACTTC
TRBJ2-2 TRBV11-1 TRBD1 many CASSHPDRDLDGELFF TGTGCCAGCAGCCACCCGGACAGGGATTTAGACGGGGAGCTGTTTTTT
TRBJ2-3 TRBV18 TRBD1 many CASSPGQGTGTQYF TGTGCCAGCTCACCGGGACAGGGCACGGGTACGCAGTATTTT
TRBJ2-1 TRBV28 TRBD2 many CASSSAGDYDEQFF TGTGCCAGCAGTTCGGCGGGAGACTATGATGAGCAGTTCTTC
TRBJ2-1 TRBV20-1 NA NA CSAARTYNEQFF TGCAGTGCTGCCCGTACCTACAATGAGCAATTCTTC
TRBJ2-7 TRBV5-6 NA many CASSSANRHSYEQYF TGTGCCAGCAGCTCGGCTAACAGGCACTCCTACGAGCAGTACTTC
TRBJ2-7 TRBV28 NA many CASSKASSSYEQYF TGTGCCAGCAGCAAGGCCAGTAGCTCCTACGAGCAGTACTTC
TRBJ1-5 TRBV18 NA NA CASSPGHSAQHF TGTGCCAGCTCACCAGGACATTCGGCCCAGCATTTT
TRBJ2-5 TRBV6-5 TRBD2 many CASSYSASGRAQETQYF TGTGCCAGCAGTTACTCGGCTAGCGGGAGGGCCCAGGAGACCCAGTACTTC
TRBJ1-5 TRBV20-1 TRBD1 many CSARRGTGSLRGQPQHF TGCAGTGCTAGAAGGGGGACAGGCTCACTTAGGGGTCAGCCCCAGCATTTT
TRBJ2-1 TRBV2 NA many CASSYGRANEQFF TGTGCCAGCAGTTACGGGAGAGCCAATGAGCAGTTCTTC
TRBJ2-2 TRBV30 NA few CAWSPLPGELFF TGTGCCTGGAGTCCCCTCCCCGGGGAGCTGTTTTTT
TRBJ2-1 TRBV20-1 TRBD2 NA CSATERGASGRTRYNEQFF TGCAGTGCTACCGAAAGGGGGGCTAGCGGGAGGACCCGCTACAATGAGCAGTTCTTC
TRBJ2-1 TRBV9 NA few CASSPALTFYNEQFF TGTGCCAGCAGCCCCGCCTTAACATTTTACAATGAGCAGTTCTTC
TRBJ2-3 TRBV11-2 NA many CASSLGTRGFTDTQYF TGTGCCAGCAGCTTAGGAACCAGGGGATTCACAGATACGCAGTATTTT
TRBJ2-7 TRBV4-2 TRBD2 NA CASSYKSLAEDSSSYEQYF TGTGCCAGCAGCTACAAATCACTAGCGGAGGACTCGAGCTCCTACGAGCAGTACTTC
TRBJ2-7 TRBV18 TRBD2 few CASSPSFSGSSYEQYF TGTGCCAGCTCACCTTCTTTTAGCGGGAGCTCCTACGAGCAGTACTTC
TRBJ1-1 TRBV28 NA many CASSLGRYFF TGTGCCAGCAGTTTAGGAAGGTATTTCTTT
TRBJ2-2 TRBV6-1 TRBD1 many CASSEEQGNGELFF TGTGCCAGCAGTGAGGAACAGGGGAACGGGGAGCTGTTTTTT
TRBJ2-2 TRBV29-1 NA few CSARLARATGELFF TGCAGCGCGCGGTTAGCTCGAGCCACCGGGGAGCTGTTTTTT
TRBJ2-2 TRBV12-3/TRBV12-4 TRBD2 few CASSSQTSGGENTGELFF TGTGCCAGCAGTTCCCAGACTAGCGGAGGGGAAAACACCGGGGAGCTGTTTTTT
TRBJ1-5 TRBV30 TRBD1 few CAWSVGTGGNQPQHF TGTGCCTGGAGCGTTGGGACAGGGGGCAATCAGCCCCAGCATTTT
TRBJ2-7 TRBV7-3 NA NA CASSLQARGSAGEQYF TGTGCCAGCAGCTTACAAGCCAGGGGTTCAGCTGGCGAGCAGTACTTC
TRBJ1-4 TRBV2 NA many CASSDAGRGEKLFF TGTGCCAGCAGTGATGCAGGGAGAGGAGAAAAACTGTTTTTT
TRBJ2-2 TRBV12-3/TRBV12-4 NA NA CASSFSRRTGELFF TGTGCCAGCAGTTTTTCGAGACGGACCGGGGAGCTGTTTTTT
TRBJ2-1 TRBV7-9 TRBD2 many CASSLGQGVAGVYNEQFF TGTGCCAGCAGCTTAGGACAGGGAGTAGCGGGAGTCTACAATGAGCAGTTCTTC